By sample share, the clone carrying this TCR beta chain is medium-sized (0.01 to 0.1%). The antigen is undetermined. Time point meaning: week 5, during vaccination. The study gave 300 ug of mutant IDH1 20-mer peptide per vaccine dose, with topical imiquimod. The sample originates from a study of a mutant IDH1 vaccine in newly diagnosed glioma. Study information: The sex distribution of treated patients was around 60% male and around 40% female, with a mean age of 40.4 years. Antecedent treatment encompassed radiotherapy, temozolomide, or their combination; the majority received both.

Sequencing was performed with immunoSEQ multiplex PCR; in TCRdb, only in-frame clones are kept and a portion is missing. The sample has 20,000 to 30,000 clones; roughly three quarters are singletons. With 8 bases clipped from V and 3 bases from J, the junction kept 4 bases outside the gene matches. The CDR3 runs to 11 residues. Germline assignment: CDR1 GTSNPN and CDR2 SVGIG (reference sequence). Study-wide findings and caveats: The occurrence of vaccine-induced immune responses was seen in 80% to 95% of patients. Pseudoprogression seemed unrelated to changes in top peripheral T cell clonotypes.

The chain couples TRBV30 to TRBJ2-7; 7 nucleotides line up with TRBD1. Sequenced material: PBMCs, taken from a glioma patient whose treatment included an IDH1 peptide vaccine. This TCR was recovered from a man aged 35 to 55 with glioma. Some clones in this sample may be carry-over from other donors' samples. In nucleotides, the CDR3 is TGTGCCGGACAGGATTTCTACGAGCAGTACTTC. Translated, it gives CAGQDFYEQYF.